This is a list of T cell receptor beta chains from one sample in a study of blood T cells in healthy people across ages. TCRdb re-derived calls from the 5' RACE reads in MiXCR, one entry per CDR3 protein. The sample has more than 700,000 distinct CDR3 sequences, around half seen once. Sequences were obtained from blood. Receptors originate from a man at least 80 years old in good health. The CDR3 runs from the conserved cysteine through the conserved F or W. D genes are given only for firm matches. Rows may omit the clone size; those that give it use once, few, many or a size class.

>NA|TRBV7-3|TRBJ2-3|NA
CASSIARGTDTQYF
TGTGCCAGCAGCATCGCCAGGGGCACAGATACGCAGTATTTT
>few|TRBV4-2|TRBJ1-5|NA
CASSQVGAGAPQPQHF
TGTGCCAGCAGCCAAGTTGGCGCCGGGGCGCCTCAGCCCCAGCATTTT
>NA|TRBV3-1|TRBJ2-1|NA
CASSWRNEQFF
TGTGCCAGCAGCTGGCGTAATGAGCAGTTCTTC
>NA|TRBV20-1|TRBJ2-1|TRBD2
CSARDGTSVYNEQFF
TGCAGTGCTAGAGATGGGACTAGCGTATACAATGAGCAGTTCTTC
>once|TRBV12-3/TRBV12-4|TRBJ2-1|TRBD2
CATGTSGSWGQFF
TGTGCCACCGGGACTAGCGGCAGTTGGGGGCAGTTCTTC
>NA|TRBV12-3/TRBV12-4|TRBJ2-3|TRBD1
CASSFGQGRDTQYF
TGTGCCAGCAGTTTCGGACAGGGGCGGGATACGCAGTATTTT
>NA|TRBV4-1|TRBJ2-3|NA
CASSQGRAGLDTQYF
TGCGCCAGCAGCCAAGGGAGAGCAGGGCTGGATACGCAGTATTTT
>NA|TRBV7-2|TRBJ2-3|NA
CASSLDRASGDTQYF
TGTGCCAGCAGCTTAGATAGGGCTTCGGGAGATACGCAGTATTTT
>NA|TRBV24-1|TRBJ2-1|NA
CATSLSSLAPHNEQFF
TGTGCCACCAGTTTGTCCTCTCTAGCACCCCACAATGAGCAGTTCTTC
>many|TRBV7-9|TRBJ2-7|NA
CASSFPPASYEQYF
TGTGCCAGCAGCTTTCCCCCAGCCTCCTACGAGCAGTACTTC
>NA|TRBV6-5|TRBJ2-5|TRBD1
CASSYSHRGQETQYF
TGTGCCAGCAGTTACTCGCACAGGGGCCAAGAGACCCAGTACTTC
>NA|TRBV5-1|TRBJ2-3|NA
CASSLFLDTQYF
TGCGCCAGCAGCTTGTTCTTGGATACGCAGTATTTT
>NA|TRBV7-9|TRBJ2-7|NA
CASSSIVEQYF
TGTGCCAGCAGCTCAATTGTCGAGCAGTACTTC
>few|TRBV9|TRBJ2-1|TRBD2
CASSVGLAGVNNEQFF
TGTGCCAGCAGCGTAGGTCTAGCGGGGGTCAACAATGAGCAGTTCTTC
>few|TRBV6-2/TRBV6-3|TRBJ2-5|NA
CASRQEGQTQYF
TGTGCCAGCAGACAAGAGGGACAGACCCAGTACTTC
>many|TRBV24-1|TRBJ1-2|NA
CATSDLIGYTF
TGTGCCACCAGTGATTTGATTGGCTACACCTTC
>NA|TRBV29-1|TRBJ2-7|TRBD2
CSVVGSGGASYEQYF
TGCAGCGTTGTGGGTAGCGGGGGGGCCTCCTACGAGCAGTACTTC
>NA|TRBV28|TRBJ2-5|TRBD1
CASTPGTGTRPLYF
TGTGCCAGCACCCCCGGGACAGGGACCAGACCCCTGTACTTC
>NA|TRBV7-2|TRBJ2-3|TRBD2
CASSSHRPSGGLGTQYF
TGTGCCAGCAGCTCCCATCGGCCTAGCGGGGGGCTCGGTACGCAGTATTTT
>few|TRBV7-3|TRBJ2-1|TRBD2
CASSRERLAGANEQFF
TGTGCCAGCAGCCGCGAACGGCTAGCGGGAGCGAATGAGCAGTTCTTC
>once|TRBV6-6|TRBJ2-5|TRBD2
CASSYGAGGQETQYF
TGTGCCAGCAGTTACGGAGCGGGGGGCCAAGAGACCCAGTACTTC
>NA|TRBV7-7|TRBJ2-5|NA
CASSLVGSSETQYF
TGTGCCAGCAGCTTAGTGGGTTCGTCAGAGACCCAGTACTTC
>NA|TRBV13|TRBJ2-3|NA
CASRGLLDTQYF
TGTGCCAGCAGGGGACTGCTCGATACGCAGTATTTT
>NA|TRBV4-2|TRBJ2-7|TRBD2
CASSQEGGVWYEQYF
TGTGCCAGCAGCCAAGAGGGGGGGGTGTGGTACGAGCAGTACTTC
>NA|TRBV5-5|TRBJ1-5|NA
CASSLGLTDQPQHF
TGTGCCAGCAGCTTGGGACTTACAGATCAGCCCCAGCATTTT
>many|TRBV10-3|TRBJ2-7|TRBD1
CAIRTGTGRNEQYF
TGTGCCATCAGGACCGGGACAGGGAGGAACGAGCAGTACTTC
>NA|TRBV9|TRBJ2-5|TRBD2
CARSAAGDETQYF
TGTGCCCGCTCCGCGGCGGGAGATGAGACCCAGTACTTC
>few|TRBV7-2|TRBJ2-7|TRBD2
CASSLASGSINEQYF
TGTGCCAGCAGCTTGGCAAGCGGGAGTATCAATGAGCAGTACTTC
>few|TRBV10-3|TRBJ2-7|NA
CAISEKLSYEQYF
TGTGCCATCAGTGAGAAGCTTTCCTACGAGCAGTACTTC